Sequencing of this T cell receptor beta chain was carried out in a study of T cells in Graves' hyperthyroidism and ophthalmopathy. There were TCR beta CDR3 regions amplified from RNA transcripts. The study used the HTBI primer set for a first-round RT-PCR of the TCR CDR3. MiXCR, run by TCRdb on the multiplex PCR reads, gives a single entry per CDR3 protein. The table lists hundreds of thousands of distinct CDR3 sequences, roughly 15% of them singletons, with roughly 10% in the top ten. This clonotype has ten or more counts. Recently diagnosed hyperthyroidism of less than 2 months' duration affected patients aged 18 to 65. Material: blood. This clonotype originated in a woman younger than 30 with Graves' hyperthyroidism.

Here the CDR3 DNA reads TGTGCCAGCAGTTTAGGGACTAGGTCCCACGAGCAGTACTTC. Translating gives CASSLGTRSHEQYF. The chain links TRBV27 to TRBJ2-7; TRBD2 matches 8 bases. CDR3 length equals 14 residues. CDR1 is MNHEY and CDR2 is SMNVEV in the germline V gene (reference sequence). V gave up 2 bases and J gave up 5 bases; unmatched junction bases: 5.